This T cell receptor beta chain was found in a study of OX40 agonist ivuxolimab in advanced cancers. Study-wide findings and caveats: CD4+ T cells averaged fewer expanded clones than CD8+ T cells.

Sequencing used immunoSEQ multiplex PCR; TCRdb keeps in-frame clones, though not all of them. The data show some 99,000 clones, with roughly 88% seen just once and roughly 1.5% held by the top ten. Regarding this clone: Its antigen is not identified.

The sequencing used CD4+ or CD8+ T cells sorted from blood, collected in a trial of the OX40 agonist ivuxolimab. This receptor was obtained from an adult with an advanced solid tumor such as melanoma, head and neck, liver or kidney cancer.

The CDR3 DNA sequence: TGTGCCAGCAGCTCGATGCGGCGGGGACTGACCGGGGAGCTGTTTTTT. This translates into CASSSMRRGLTGELFF. The chain is built from TRBV5-6 and TRBJ2-2; tentatively, D is TRBD2 (6 bases). V was cut by 3 bases and J by 5 bases, with 17 bases left in between. In germline, CDR1 is SGHDT, CDR2 YYEEEE. The CDR3 is 16 amino acids.